This is a list of T cell receptor beta chains from one sample in a study of shared clonotypes between healthy human individuals. Here immunoSEQ multiplex PCR was the method, and the copy in TCRdb shows in-frame clones only, minus some. The profile shows approximately 1.1 million clones, around 78% of them singletons. Sequencing input: memory CD4+ T cells from PBMCs. Receptors were obtained from a man between 18 and 29 years old in good health. Some clones in this sample may be carry-over from other donors' samples. The CDR3 runs from the conserved cysteine through the conserved F or W. D genes are given only for firm matches. Clone size is not always given. Where it is, it says once, few, many or a class for expanded clones.

J	V	size	D	CDR3	DNA
TRBJ2-1	TRBV11-3	few	NA	CASSLAAGRNEQFF	TGTGCCAGCAGCTTAGCGGCGGGCCGGAATGAGCAGTTCTTC
TRBJ2-7	TRBV9	NA	NA	CASSVDYSGQQYF	TGTGCCAGCAGCGTAGATTATTCGGGTCAGCAGTACTTC
TRBJ2-3	TRBV7-8	NA	TRBD2	CASSLSSGSTDTQYF	TGTGCCAGCAGCCTTAGTAGCGGGAGCACAGATACGCAGTATTTT
TRBJ1-1	TRBV7-3	NA	NA	CASSLFLLQPQHILGTEAFF	TGTGCCAGCAGCCTCTTCCTTCTCCAGCCTCAACACATTTTAGGCACTGAAGCTTTCTTT
TRBJ1-2	TRBV28	NA	TRBD1	CASSRQLQGASAF	TGTGCCAGCAGTCGACAACTACAGGGGGCGAGTGCCTTC
TRBJ1-2	TRBV28	NA	NA	CAGRLTGDYGYTF	TGTGCCGGCAGGCTTACGGGGGACTATGGCTACACCTTC
TRBJ1-2	TRBV9	NA	NA	CASSPSALNYGYTF	TGTGCCAGCAGCCCTTCGGCCCTAAACTATGGCTACACCTTC
TRBJ2-3	TRBV7-3	NA	NA	CASSLGADTQYF	TGTGCCAGCAGCTTAGGGGCGGATACGCAGTATTTT
TRBJ1-4	TRBV28	NA	NA	CASSFPSATNEKLFF	TGTGCCAGCAGTTTCCCCAGTGCAACTAATGAAAAACTGTTTTTT
TRBJ1-5	TRBV28	few	NA	CASRTSAVSNQPQHF	TGTGCCAGCAGGACGTCGGCTGTTAGCAATCAGCCCCAGCATTTT
TRBJ1-5	TRBV28	NA	NA	CASIGAGDQPQHF	TGTGCCAGCATCGGGGCCGGGGATCAGCCCCAGCATTTT
TRBJ2-7	TRBV7-9	NA	NA	CASSQTRSSYEQYF	TGTGCCAGCAGCCAAACCAGGAGCTCCTACGAGCAGTACTTC
TRBJ2-5	TRBV28	NA	TRBD2	CASSSGTSGRGDQETQYF	TGTGCCAGCAGTTCGGGGACTAGCGGGAGGGGGGACCAAGAGACCCAGTACTTC
TRBJ2-2	TRBV2	few	TRBD1	CASSQSGTGVNTGELFF	TGTGCCAGCAGTCAGTCCGGGACAGGGGTCAACACCGGGGAGCTGTTTTTT
TRBJ2-1	TRBV2	few	NA	CASSELAGMYNEQFF	TGTGCCAGCAGTGAGCTTGCGGGAATGTACAATGAGCAGTTCTTC
TRBJ2-1	TRBV18	NA	TRBD2	CASSPRSGLAGSGEQFF	TGTGCCAGCTCACCAAGGTCGGGACTAGCGGGATCGGGTGAGCAGTTCTTC
TRBJ2-1	TRBV6-4	NA	NA	CAILPPGGLGNEQFF	TGTGCCATCTTGCCCCCCGGGGGCCTTGGGAATGAGCAGTTCTTC
TRBJ2-2	TRBV7-7	NA	TRBD1	CASSLVPGQGTGELFF	TGTGCCAGCAGCTTAGTTCCGGGACAGGGGACCGGGGAGCTGTTTTTT
TRBJ2-3	TRBV6-1	NA	NA	CASSAGPADTQYF	TGTGCCAGCAGCGCCGGTCCGGCAGATACGCAGTATTTT
TRBJ2-5	TRBV11-2	NA	NA	CASSLEEGETQYF	TGTGCCAGCAGCTTAGAGGAAGGAGAGACCCAGTACTTC
TRBJ2-5	TRBV9	NA	NA	CASSPGTNSLETQYF	TGTGCCAGCAGCCCAGGGACAAATTCACTGGAGACCCAGTACTTC
TRBJ1-2	TRBV5-6	NA	NA	CASSGIDRTNYGYTF	TGTGCCAGCAGCGGTATCGACAGGACCAACTATGGCTACACCTTC
TRBJ2-2	TRBV5-4	NA	TRBD1	CASSSPRGRAGELFF	TGTGCCAGCAGCTCACCCAGGGGGCGCGCCGGGGAGCTGTTTTTT
TRBJ1-4	TRBV5-4	few	TRBD1	CASSSGQGYEKLFF	TGTGCCAGCAGCTCAGGACAGGGATATGAAAAACTGTTTTTT
TRBJ2-7	TRBV2	once	TRBD2	CASSDLAGGNYEQYF	TGTGCCAGCAGTGATCTAGCGGGAGGAAACTACGAGCAGTACTTC